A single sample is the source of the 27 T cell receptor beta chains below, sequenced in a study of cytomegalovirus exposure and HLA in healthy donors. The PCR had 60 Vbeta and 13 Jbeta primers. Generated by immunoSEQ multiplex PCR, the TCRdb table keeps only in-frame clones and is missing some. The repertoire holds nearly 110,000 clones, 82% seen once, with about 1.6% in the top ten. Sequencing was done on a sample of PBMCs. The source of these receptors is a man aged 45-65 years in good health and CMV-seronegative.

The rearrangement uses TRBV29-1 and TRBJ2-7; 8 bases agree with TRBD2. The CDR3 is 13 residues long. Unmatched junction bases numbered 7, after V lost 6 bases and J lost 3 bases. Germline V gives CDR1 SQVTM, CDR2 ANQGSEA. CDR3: CSVKAGELYEQYF. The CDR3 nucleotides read TGCAGCGTAAAAGCGGGGGAGCTCTACGAGCAGTACTTC.

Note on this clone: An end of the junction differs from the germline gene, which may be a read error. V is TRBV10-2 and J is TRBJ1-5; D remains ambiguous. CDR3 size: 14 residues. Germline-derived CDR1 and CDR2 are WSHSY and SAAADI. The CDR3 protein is CAGSVRGRDQPQHF. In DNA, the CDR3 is TGCGCCGGCAGTGTGAGAGGGCGGGATCAGCCCCAGCATTTT.

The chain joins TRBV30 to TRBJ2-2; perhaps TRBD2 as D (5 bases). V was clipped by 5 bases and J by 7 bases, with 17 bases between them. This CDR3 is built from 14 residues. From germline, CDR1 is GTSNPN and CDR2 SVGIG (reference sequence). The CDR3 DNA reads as TGTGCCTGGCACCCGGGAAAGACTGTCGGGGAGCTGTTTTTT. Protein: CAWHPGKTVGELFF.

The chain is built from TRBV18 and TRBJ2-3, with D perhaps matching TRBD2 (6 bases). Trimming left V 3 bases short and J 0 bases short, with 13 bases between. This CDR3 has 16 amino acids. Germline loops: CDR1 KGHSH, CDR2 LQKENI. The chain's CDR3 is CASSPLAYTSTDTQYF. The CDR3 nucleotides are TGTGCCAGCTCACCCCTAGCGTATACTAGCACAGATACGCAGTATTTT. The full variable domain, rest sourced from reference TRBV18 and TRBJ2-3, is NAGVMQNPRHLVRRRGQEARLRCSPMKGHSHVYWYRQLPEEGLKFMVYLQKENIIDESGMPKERFSAEFPKEGPSILRIQQVVRGDSAAYFCASSPLAYTSTDTQYFGPGTRLTVL.

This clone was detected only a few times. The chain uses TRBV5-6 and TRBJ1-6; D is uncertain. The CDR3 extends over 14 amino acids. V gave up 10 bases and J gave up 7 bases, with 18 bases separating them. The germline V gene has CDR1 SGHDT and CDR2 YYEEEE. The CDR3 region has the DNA TGTGCCGGATCTACCGGACTGCTCAATTCACCCCTCCACTTT. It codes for CAGSTGLLNSPLHF. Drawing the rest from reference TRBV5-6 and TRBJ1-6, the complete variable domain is DAGVTQSPTHLIKTRGQQVTLRCSPKSGHDTVSWYQQALGQGPQFIFQYYEEEERQRGNFPDRFSGHQFPNYSSELNVNALLLGDSALYLCAGSTGLLNSPLHFGNGTRLTVT.

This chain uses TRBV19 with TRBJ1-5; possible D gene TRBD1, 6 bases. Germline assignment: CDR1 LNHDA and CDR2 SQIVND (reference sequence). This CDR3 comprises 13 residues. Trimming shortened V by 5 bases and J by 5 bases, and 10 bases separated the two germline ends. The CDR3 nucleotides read TGTGCCAGTAGTGGGACAAGGGATCAGCCCCAGCATTTT. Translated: CASSGTRDQPQHF.

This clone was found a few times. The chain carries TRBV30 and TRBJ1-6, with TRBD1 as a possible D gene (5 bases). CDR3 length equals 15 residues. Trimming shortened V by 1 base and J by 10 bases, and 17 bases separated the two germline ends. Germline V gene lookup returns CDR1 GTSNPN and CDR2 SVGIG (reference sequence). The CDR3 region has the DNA TGTGCCTGGAGTGAGGGGTCTCCCCGTGGCTCACCCCTCCACTTT. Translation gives CAWSEGSPRGSPLHF.

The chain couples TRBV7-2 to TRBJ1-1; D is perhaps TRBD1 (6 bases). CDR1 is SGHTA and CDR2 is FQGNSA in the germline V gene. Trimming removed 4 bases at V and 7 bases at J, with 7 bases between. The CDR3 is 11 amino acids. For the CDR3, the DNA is TGTGCCAGCAGCTGGGGGCTTGAAGCTTTCTTT. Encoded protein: CASSWGLEAFF.

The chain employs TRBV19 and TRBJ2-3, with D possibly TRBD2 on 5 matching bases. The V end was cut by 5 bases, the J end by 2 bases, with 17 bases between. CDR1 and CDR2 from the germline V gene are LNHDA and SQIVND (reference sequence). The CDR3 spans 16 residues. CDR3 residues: CASSEGDSGITDTQYF. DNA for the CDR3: TGTGCCAGTAGTGAGGGAGACTCGGGAATCACAGATACGCAGTATTTT.

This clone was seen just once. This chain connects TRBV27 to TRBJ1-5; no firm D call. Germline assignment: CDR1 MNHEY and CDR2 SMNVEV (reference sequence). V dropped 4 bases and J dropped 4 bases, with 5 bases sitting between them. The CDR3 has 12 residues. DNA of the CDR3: TGTGCCAGCAGTTCCCTTAATCAGCCCCAGCATTTT. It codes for CASSSLNQPQHF.

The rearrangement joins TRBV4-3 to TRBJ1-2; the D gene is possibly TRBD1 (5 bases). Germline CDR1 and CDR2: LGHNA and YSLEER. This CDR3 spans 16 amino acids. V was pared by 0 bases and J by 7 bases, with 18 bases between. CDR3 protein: CASSQDALQGILGYTF. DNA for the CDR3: TGCGCCAGCAGCCAAGATGCTCTCCAGGGCATACTTGGCTACACCTTC.

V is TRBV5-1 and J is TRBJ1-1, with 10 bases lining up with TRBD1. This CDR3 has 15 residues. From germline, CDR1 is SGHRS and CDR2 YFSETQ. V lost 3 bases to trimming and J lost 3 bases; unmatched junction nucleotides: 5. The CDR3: CASSWDRGSDTEAFF. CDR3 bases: TGCGCCAGCAGCTGGGACAGGGGATCGGACACTGAAGCTTTCTTT.

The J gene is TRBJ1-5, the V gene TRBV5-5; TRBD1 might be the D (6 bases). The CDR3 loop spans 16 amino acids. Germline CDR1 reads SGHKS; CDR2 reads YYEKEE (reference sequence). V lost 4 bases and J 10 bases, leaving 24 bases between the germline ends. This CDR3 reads CASSLTSRDTISPQHF. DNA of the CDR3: TGTGCCAGCAGCCTAACTTCCCGGGACACAATCAGCCCCCAGCATTTT.

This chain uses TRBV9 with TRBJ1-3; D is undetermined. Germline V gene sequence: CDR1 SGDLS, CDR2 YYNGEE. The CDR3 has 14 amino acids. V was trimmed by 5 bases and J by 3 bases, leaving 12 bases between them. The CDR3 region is CASSGVGGGNTIYF. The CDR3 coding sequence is TGTGCCAGCAGTGGAGTTGGAGGTGGAAACACCATATATTTT.

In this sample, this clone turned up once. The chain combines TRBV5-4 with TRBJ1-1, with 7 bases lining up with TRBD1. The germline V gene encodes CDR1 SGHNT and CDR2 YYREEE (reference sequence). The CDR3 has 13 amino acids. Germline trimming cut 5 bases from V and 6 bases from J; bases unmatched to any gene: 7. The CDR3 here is CASSWDSRSEAFF. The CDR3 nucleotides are TGTGCCAGCAGTTGGGACAGTAGGTCTGAAGCTTTCTTT.

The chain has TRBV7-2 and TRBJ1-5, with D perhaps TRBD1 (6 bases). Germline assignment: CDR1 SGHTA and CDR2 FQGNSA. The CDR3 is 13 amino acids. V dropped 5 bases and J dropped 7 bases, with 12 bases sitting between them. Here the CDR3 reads CASSLPGEQPQHF. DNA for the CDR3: TGTGCCAGCAGCCTCCCAGGGGAGCAGCCCCAGCATTTT.

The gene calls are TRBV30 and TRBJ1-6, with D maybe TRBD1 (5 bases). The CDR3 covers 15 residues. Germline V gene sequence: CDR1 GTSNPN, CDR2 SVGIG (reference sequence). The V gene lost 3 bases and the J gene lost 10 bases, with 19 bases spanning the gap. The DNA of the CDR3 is TGTGCCTGGAGCGTCCTAATAGGGGCAATGTCACCCCTCCACTTT. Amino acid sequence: CAWSVLIGAMSPLHF. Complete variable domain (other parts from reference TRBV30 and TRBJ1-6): SQTIHQWPATLVQPVGSPLSLECTVEGTSNPNLYWYRQAAGRGLQLLFYSVGIGQISSEVPQNLSASRPQDRQFILSSKKLLLSDSGFYLCAWSVLIGAMSPLHFGNGTRLTVT.

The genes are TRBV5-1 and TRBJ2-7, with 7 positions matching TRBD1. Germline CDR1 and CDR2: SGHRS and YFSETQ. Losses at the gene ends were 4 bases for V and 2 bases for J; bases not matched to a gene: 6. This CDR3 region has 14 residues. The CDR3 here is CASSLGDRTYEQYV. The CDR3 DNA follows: TGCGCCAGCAGCCTGGGGGACAGAACCTACGAGCAGTACGTC.

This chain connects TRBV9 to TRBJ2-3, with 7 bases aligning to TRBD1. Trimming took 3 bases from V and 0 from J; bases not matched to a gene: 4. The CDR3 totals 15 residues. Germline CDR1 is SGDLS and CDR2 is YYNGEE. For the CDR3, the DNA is TGTGCCAGCAGCGCGGGACAGCCGAGCACAGATACGCAGTATTTT. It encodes CASSAGQPSTDTQYF. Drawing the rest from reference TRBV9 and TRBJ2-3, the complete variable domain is DSGVTQTPKHLITATGQRVTLRCSPRSGDLSVYWYQQSLDQGLQFLIQYYNGEERAKGNILERFSAQQFPDLHSELNLSSLELGDSALYFCASSAGQPSTDTQYFGPGTRLTVL.

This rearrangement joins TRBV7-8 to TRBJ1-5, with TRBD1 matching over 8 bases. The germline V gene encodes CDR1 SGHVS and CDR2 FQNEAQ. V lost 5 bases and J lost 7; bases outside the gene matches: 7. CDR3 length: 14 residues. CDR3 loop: CASSLRTGSQPQHF. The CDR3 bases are TGTGCCAGCAGCCTCCGGACAGGGAGCCAGCCCCAGCATTTT.

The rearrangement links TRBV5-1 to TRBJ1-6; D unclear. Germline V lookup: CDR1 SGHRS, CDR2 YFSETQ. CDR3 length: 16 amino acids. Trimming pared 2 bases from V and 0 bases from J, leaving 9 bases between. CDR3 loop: CASSFRESSYNSPLHF. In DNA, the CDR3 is TGCGCCAGCAGCTTCCGGGAGAGCTCCTATAATTCACCCCTCCACTTT.

CDR3: CASSLGRGGIETQYF. The CDR3 nucleotides are TGTGCCAGCAGCTTGGGGCGGGGGGGAATAGAGACCCAGTACTTC. V usage is TRBV5-6 and J usage is TRBJ2-5, with 9 bases fitting TRBD2. The V and J ends lost 0 bases and 4 bases, in that order; junction bases with no gene match: 4. CDR3 size: 15 residues. Per germline, CDR1 SGHDT and CDR2 YYEEEE.

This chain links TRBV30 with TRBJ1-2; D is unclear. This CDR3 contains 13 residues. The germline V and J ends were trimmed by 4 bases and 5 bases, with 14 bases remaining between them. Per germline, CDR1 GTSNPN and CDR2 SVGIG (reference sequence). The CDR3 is CAWTRVSFYGYTF. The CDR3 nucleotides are TGTGCCTGGACCCGGGTCTCCTTTTATGGCTACACCTTC.

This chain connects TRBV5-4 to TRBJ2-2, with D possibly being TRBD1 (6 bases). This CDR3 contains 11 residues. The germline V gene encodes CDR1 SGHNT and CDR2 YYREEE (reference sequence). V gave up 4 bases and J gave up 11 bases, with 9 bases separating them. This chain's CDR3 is CASSRTDELFF. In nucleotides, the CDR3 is TGTGCCAGCAGCCGGACAGATGAGCTGTTTTTT.

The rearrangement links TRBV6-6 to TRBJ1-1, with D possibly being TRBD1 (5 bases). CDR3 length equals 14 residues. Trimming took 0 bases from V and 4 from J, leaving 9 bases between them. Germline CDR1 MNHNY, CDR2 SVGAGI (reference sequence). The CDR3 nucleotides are TGTGCCAGCAGTTACTCGGGGGGGAGCACTGAAGCTTTCTTT. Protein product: CASSYSGGSTEAFF.

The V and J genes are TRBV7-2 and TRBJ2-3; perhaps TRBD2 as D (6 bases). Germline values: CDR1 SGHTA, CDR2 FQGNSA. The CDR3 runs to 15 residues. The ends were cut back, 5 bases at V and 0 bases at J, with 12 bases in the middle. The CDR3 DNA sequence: TGTGCCAGCAGCCCTCGAGGGACTAGCACAGATACGCAGTATTTT. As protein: CASSPRGTSTDTQYF.

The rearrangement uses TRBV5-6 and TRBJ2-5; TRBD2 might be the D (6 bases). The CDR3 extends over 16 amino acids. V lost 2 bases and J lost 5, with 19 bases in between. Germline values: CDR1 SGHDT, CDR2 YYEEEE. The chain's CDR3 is CASSFGTWAAGETQYF. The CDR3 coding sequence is TGTGCCAGCAGCTTTGGGACGTGGGCGGCGGGGGAGACCCAGTACTTC.